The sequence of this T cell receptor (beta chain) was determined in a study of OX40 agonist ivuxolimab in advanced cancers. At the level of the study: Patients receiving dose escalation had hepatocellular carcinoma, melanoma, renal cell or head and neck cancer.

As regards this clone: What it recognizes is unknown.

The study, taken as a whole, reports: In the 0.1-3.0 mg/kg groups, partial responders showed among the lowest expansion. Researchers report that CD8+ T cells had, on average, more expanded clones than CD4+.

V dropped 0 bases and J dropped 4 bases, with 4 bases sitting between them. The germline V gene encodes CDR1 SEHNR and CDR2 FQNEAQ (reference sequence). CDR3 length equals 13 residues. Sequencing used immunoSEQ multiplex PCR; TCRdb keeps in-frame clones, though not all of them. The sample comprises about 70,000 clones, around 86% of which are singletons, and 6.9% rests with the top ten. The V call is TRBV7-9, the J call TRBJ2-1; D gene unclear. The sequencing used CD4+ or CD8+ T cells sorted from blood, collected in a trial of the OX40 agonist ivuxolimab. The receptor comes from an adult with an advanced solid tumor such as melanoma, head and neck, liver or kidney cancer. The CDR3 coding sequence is TGTGCCAGCAGCTTAGCTCAATACAATGAGCAGTTCTTC. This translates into CASSLAQYNEQFF.